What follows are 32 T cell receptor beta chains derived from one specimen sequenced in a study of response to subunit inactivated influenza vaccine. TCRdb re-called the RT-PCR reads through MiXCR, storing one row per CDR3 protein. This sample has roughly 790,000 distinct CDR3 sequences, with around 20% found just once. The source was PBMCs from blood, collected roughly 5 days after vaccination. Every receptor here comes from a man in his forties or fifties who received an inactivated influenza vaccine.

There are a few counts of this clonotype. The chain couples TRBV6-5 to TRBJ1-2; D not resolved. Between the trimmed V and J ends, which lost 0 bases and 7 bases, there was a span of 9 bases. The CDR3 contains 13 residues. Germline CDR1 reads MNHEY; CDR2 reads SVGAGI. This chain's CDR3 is CASSYSGIVGYTF. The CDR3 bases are TGTGCCAGCAGTTACTCAGGGATAGTTGGCTACACCTTC.

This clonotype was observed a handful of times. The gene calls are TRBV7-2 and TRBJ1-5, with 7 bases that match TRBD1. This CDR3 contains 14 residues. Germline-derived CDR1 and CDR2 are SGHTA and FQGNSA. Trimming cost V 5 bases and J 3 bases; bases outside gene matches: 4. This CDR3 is CASSRTGANQPQHF. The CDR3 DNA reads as TGTGCCAGCAGCCGAACAGGGGCCAATCAGCCCCAGCATTTT.

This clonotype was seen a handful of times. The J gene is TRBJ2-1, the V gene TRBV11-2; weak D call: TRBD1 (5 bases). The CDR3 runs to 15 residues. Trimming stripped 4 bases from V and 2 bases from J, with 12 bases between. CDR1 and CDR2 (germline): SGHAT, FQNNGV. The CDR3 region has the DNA TGTGCCAGCAGCTCGTTACCCAGGGCCTACAATGAGCAGTTCTTC. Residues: CASSSLPRAYNEQFF. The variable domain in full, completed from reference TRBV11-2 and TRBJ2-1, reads EAGVAQSPRYKIIEKRQSVAFWCNPISGHATLYWYQQILGQGPKLLIQFQNNGVVDDSQLPKDRFSAERLKGVDSTLKIQPAKLEDSAVYLCASSSLPRAYNEQFFGPGTRLTVL.

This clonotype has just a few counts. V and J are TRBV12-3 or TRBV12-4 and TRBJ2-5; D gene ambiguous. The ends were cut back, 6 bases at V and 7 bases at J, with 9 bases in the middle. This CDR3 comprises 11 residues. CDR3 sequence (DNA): TGTGCCAGCAGCCTTACTGGGACCCAGTACTTC. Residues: CASSLTGTQYF.

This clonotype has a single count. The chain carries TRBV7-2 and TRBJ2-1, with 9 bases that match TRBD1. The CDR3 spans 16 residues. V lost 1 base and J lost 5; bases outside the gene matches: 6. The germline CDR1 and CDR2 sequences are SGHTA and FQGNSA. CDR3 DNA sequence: TGTGCCAGCAGCTTAGGCCCGGGACAGGGTCACAATGAGCAGTTCTTC. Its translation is CASSLGPGQGHNEQFF. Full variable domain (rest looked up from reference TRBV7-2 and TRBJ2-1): GAGVSQSPSNKVTEKGKDVELRCDPISGHTALYWYRQSLGQGLEFLIYFQGNSAPDKSGLPSDRFSAERTGGSVSTLTIQRTQQEDSAVYLCASSLGPGQGHNEQFFGPGTRLTVL.

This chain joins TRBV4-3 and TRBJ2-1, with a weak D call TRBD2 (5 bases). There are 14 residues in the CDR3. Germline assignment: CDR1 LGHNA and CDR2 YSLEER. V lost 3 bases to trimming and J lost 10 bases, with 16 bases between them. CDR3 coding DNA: TGCGCCAGCAGCCAGGATCCTACTAGTTGGGAGCAGTTCTTC. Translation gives CASSQDPTSWEQFF.

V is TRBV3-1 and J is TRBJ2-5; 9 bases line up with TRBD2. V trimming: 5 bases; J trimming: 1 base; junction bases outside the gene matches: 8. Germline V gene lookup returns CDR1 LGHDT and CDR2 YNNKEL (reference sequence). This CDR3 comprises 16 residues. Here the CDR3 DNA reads TGTGCCAGCAGCACACGACTAGCGGCCTTCCAAGAGACCCAGTACTTC. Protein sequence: CASSTRLAAFQETQYF.

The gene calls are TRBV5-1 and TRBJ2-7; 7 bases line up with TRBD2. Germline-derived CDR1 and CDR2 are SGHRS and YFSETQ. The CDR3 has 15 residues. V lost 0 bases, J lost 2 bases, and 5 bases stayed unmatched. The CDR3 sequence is CASSLDGGTPYEQYF. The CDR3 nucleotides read TGCGCCAGCAGCTTGGACGGGGGGACCCCCTACGAGCAGTACTTC.

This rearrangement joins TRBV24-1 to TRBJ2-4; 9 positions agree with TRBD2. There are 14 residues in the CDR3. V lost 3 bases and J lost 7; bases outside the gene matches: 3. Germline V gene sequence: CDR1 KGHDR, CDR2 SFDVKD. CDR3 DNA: TGTGCCACCAGTGATCCGGGACTAGCTAACATTCAGTACTTC. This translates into CATSDPGLANIQYF.

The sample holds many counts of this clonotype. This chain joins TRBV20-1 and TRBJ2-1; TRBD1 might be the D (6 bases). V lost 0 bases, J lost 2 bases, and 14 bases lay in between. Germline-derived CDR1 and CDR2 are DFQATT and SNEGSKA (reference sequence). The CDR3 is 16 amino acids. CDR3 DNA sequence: TGCAGTGCTAGAGATTTTTTGGGGGCCACCTACAATGAGCAGTTCTTC. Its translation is CSARDFLGATYNEQFF.

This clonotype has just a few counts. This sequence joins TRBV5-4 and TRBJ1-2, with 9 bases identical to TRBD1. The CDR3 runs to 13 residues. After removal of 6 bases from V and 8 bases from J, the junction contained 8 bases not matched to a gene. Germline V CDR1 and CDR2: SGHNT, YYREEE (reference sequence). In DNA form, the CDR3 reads TGTGCCAGCAACTACCGGGACAGGGAAGGCTACACCTTC. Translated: CASNYRDREGYTF.

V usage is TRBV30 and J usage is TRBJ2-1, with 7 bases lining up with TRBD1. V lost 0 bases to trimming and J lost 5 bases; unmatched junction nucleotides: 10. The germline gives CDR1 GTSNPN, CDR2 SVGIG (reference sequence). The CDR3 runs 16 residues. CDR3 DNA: TGTGCCTGGAGTGTACAATGGGGACAGAGCAACAATGAGCAGTTCTTC. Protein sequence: CAWSVQWGQSNNEQFF.

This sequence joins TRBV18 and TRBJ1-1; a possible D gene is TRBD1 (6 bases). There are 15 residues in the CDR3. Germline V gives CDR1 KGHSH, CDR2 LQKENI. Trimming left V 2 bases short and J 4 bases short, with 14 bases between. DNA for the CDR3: TGTGCCAGCTCACCAGCACAGGGTAGCGGCACTGAAGCTTTCTTT. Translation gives CASSPAQGSGTEAFF. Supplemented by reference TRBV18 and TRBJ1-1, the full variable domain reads NAGVMQNPRHLVRRRGQEARLRCSPMKGHSHVYWYRQLPEEGLKFMVYLQKENIIDESGMPKERFSAEFPKEGPSILRIQQVVRGDSAAYFCASSPAQGSGTEAFFGQGTRLTVV.

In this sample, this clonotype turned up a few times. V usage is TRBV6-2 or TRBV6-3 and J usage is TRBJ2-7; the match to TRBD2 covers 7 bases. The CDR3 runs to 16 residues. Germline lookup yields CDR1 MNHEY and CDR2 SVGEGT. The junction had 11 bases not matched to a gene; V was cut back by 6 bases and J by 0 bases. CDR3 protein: CASRSGRGGVSYEQYF. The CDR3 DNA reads TGTGCCAGCAGATCTGGACGCGGGGGAGTCTCCTACGAGCAGTACTTC.

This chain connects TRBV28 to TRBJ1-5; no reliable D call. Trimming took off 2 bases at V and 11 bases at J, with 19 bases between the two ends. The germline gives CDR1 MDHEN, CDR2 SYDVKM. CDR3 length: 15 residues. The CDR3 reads CASSLILRGPPAQHF. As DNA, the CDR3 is TGTGCCAGCAGTTTAATACTTCGGGGTCCCCCGGCCCAGCATTTT.

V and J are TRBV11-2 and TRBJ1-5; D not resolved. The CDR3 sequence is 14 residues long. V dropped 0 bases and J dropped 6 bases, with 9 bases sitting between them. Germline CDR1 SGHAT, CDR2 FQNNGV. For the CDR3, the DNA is TGTGCCAGCAGCTTAGAACCGGGAACTCAGCCCCAGCATTTT. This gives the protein CASSLEPGTQPQHF.

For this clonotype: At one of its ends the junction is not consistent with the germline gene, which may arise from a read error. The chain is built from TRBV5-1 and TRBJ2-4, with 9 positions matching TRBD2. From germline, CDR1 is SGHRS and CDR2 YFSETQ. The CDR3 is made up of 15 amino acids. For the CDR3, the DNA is TGCGCCAGCAGCTTTGGCGGGAGGGCCAGAAACATTCAGTACTTC. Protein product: CASSFGGRARNIQYF. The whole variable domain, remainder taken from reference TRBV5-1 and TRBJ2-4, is KAGVTQTPRYLIKTRGQQVTLSCSPISGHRSVSWYQQTPGQGLQFLFEYFSETQRNKGNFPGRFSGRQFSNSRSEMNVSTLELGDSALYLCASSFGGRARNIQYFGAGTRLSVL.

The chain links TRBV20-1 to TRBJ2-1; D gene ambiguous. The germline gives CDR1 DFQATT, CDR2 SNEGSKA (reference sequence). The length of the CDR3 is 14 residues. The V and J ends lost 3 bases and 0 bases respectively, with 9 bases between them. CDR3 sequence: CSARGSNSYNEQFF. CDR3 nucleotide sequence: TGCAGTGCTAGGGGCTCCAACTCCTACAATGAGCAGTTCTTC.

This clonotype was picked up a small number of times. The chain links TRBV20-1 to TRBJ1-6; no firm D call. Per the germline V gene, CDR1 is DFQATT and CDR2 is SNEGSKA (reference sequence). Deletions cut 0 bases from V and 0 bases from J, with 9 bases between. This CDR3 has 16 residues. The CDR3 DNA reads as TGCAGTGCTAGAGACTTGGAGAGCTCCTATAATTCACCCCTCCACTTT. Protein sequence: CSARDLESSYNSPLHF.

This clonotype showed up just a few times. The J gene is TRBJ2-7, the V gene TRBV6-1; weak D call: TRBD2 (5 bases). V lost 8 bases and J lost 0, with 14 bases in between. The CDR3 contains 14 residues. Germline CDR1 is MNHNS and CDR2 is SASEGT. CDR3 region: CASREGSHSYEQYF. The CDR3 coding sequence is TGTGCCAGCCGCGAGGGCAGTCACTCCTACGAGCAGTACTTC.

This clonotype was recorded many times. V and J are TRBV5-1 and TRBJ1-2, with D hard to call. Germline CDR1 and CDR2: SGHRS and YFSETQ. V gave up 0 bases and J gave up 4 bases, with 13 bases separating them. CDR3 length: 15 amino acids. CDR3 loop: CASSLAPSTFYGYTF. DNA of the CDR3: TGCGCCAGCAGCTTGGCCCCATCGACTTTCTATGGCTACACCTTC.

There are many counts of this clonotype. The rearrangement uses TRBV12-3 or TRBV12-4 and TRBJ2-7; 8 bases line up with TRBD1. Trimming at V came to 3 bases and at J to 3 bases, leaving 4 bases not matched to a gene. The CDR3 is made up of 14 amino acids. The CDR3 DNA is TGTGCCAGCAGTTTGCCAGGGGGCGTCTACGAGCAGTACTTC. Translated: CASSLPGGVYEQYF.

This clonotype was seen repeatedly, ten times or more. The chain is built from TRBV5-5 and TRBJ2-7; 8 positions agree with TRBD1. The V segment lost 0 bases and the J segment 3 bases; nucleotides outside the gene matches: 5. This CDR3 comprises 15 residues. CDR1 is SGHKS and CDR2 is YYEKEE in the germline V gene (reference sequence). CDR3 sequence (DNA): TGTGCCAGCAGCTTGGGACAGGGGTTCGGCTACGAGCAGTACTTC. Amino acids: CASSLGQGFGYEQYF.

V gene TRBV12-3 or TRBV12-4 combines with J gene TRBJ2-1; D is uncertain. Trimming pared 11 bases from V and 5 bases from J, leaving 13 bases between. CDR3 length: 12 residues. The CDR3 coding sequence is TGTGCCGTTACCGACGGTCACAATGAGCAGTTCTTC. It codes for CAVTDGHNEQFF.

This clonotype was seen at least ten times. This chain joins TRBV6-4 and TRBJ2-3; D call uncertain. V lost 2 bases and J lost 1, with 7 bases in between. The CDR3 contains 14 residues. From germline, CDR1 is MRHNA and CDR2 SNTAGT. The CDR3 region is CASSDGSGTDTQYF. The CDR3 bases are TGTGCCAGCAGTGACGGATCTGGCACAGATACGCAGTATTTT.

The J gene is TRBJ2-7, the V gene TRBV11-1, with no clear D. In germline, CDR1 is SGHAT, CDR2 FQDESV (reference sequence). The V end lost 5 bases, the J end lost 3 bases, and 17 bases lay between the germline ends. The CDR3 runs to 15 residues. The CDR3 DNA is TGTGCCAGCAGCACTCTTGCATATGGGAACTACGAGCAGTACTTC. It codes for CASSTLAYGNYEQYF.

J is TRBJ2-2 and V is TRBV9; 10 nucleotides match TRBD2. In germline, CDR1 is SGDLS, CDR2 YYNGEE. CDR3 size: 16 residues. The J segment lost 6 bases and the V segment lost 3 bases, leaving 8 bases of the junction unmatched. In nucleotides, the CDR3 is TGTGCCAGCAGCGACCAGATAACTAGCGGGGCCGGGGAGCTGTTTTTT. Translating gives CASSDQITSGAGELFF.

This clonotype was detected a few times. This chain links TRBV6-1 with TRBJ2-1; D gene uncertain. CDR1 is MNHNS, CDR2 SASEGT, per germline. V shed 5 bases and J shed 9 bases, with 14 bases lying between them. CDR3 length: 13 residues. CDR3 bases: TGTGCCAGCAGTCCGCTAGGAGTAGTTGAGCAGTTCTTC. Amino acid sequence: CASSPLGVVEQFF.

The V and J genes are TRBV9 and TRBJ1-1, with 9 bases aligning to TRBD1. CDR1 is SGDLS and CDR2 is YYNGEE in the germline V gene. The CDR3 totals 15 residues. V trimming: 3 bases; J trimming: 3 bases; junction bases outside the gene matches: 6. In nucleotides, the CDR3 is TGTGCCAGCAGCGATTGGACAGGGGCGGACACTGAAGCTTTCTTT. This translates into CASSDWTGADTEAFF.

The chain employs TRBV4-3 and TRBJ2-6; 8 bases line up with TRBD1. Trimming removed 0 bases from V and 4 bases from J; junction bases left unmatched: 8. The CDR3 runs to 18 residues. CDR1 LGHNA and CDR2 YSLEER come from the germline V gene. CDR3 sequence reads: CASSQEGQGASGANVLTF. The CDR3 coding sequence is TGCGCCAGCAGCCAAGAAGGTCAGGGGGCCTCAGGGGCCAACGTCCTGACTTTC.

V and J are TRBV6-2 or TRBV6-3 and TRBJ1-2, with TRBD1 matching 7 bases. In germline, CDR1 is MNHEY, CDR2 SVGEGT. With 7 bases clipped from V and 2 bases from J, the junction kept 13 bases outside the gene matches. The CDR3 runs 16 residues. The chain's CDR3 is CASTNPPGQPNYGYTF. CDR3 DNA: TGTGCCAGCACGAATCCTCCGGGACAGCCAAACTATGGCTACACCTTC.

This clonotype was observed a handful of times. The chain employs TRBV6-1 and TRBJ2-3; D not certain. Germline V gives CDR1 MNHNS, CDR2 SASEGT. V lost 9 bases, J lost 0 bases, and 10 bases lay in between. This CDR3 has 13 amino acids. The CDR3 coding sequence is TGTGCCAGTCGTATAACTAGCACAGATACGCAGTATTTT. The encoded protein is CASRITSTDTQYF.